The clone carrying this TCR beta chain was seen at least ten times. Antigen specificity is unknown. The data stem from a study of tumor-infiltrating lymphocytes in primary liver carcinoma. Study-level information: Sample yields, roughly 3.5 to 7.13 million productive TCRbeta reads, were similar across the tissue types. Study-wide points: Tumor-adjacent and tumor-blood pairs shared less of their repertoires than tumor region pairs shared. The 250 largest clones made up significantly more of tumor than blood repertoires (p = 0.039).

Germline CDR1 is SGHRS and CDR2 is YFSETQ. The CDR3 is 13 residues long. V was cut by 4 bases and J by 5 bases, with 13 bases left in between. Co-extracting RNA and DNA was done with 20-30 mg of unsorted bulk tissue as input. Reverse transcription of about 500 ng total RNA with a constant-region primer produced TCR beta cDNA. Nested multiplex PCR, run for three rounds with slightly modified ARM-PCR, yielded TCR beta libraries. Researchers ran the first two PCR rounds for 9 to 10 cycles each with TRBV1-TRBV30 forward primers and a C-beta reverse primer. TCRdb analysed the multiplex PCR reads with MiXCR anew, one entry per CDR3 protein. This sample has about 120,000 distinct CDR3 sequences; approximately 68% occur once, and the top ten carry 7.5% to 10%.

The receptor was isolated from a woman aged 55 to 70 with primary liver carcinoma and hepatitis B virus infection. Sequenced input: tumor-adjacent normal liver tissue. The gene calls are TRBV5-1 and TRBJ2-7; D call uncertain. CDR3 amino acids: CASSPWGGDEQYF. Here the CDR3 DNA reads TGCGCCAGCAGCCCGTGGGGTGGCGACGAGCAGTACTTC.